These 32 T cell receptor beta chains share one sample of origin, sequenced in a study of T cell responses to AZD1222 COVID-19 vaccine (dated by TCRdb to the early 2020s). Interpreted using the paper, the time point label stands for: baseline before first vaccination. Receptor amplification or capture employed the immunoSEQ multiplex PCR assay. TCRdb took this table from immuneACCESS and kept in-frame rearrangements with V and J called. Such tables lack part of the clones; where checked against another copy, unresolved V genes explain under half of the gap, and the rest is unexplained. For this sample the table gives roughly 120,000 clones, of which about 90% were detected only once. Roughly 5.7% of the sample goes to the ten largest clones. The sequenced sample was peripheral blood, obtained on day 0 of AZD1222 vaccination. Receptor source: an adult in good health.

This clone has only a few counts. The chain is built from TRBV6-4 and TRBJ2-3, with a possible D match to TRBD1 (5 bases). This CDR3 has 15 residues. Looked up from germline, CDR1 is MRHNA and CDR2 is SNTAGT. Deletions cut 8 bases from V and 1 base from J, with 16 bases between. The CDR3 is CASGADDAGTDTQYF. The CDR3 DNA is TGTGCCAGCGGGGCTGACGACGCGGGCACAGATACGCAGTATTTT.

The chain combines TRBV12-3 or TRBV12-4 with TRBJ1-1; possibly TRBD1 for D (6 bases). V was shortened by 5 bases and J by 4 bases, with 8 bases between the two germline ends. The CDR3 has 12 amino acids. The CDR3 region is CASSQGGTEAFF. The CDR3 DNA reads TGTGCCAGCAGTCAAGGGGGCACTGAAGCTTTCTTT.

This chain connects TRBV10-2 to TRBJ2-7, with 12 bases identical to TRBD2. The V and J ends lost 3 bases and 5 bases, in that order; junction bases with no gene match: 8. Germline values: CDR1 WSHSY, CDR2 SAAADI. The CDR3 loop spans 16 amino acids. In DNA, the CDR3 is TGCGCCAGCAGTGATCATCTAGCGGGAGGGCCGAACGAGCAGTACTTC. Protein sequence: CASSDHLAGGPNEQYF.

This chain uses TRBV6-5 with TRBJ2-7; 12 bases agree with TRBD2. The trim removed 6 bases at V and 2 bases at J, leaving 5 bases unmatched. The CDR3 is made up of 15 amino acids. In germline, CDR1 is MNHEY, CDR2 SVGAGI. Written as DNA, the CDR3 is TGTGCCAGCAGACCGACTAGCGGGAGTACCTACGAGCAGTACTTC. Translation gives CASRPTSGSTYEQYF.

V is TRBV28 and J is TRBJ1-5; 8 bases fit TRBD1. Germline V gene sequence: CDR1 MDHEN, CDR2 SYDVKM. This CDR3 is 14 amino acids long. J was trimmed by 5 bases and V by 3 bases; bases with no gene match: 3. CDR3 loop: CASSLGQVHQPQHF. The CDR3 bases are TGTGCCAGCAGTTTGGGACAGGTCCATCAGCCCCAGCATTTT.

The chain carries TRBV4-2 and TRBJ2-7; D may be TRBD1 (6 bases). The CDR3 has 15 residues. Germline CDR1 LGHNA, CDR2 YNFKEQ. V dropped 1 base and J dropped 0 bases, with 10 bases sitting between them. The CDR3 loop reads CASSQAGRGSYEQYF. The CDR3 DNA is TGTGCCAGCAGCCAAGCGGGCAGGGGCTCCTACGAGCAGTACTTC.

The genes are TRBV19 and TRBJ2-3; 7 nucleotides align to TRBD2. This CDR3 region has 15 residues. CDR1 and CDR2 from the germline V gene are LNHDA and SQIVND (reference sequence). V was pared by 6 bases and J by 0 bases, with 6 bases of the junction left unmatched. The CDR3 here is CASSLSGLSTDTQYF. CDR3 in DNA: TGTGCCAGTAGCCTTAGCGGGTTAAGCACAGATACGCAGTATTTT.

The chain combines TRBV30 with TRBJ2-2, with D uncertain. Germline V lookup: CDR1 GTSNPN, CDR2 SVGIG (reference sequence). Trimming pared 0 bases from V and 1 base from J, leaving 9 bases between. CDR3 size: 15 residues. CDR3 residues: CAWSVWALNTGELFF. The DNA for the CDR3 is TGTGCCTGGAGTGTATGGGCCCTGAACACCGGGGAGCTGTTTTTT.

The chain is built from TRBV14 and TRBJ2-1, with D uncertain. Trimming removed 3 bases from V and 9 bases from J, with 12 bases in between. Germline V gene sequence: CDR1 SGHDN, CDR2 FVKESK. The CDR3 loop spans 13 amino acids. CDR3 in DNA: TGTGCCAGCAGCCAGATCCTTGGTATTGAGCAGTTCTTC. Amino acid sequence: CASSQILGIEQFF.

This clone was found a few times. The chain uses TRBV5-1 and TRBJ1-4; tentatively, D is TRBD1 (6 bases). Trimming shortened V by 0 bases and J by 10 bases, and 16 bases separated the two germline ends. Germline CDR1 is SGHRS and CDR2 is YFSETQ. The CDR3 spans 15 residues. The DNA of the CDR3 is TGCGCCAGCAGCTTGGACGGGCCGGGGGGCGGAAAACTGTTTTTT. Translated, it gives CASSLDGPGGGKLFF.

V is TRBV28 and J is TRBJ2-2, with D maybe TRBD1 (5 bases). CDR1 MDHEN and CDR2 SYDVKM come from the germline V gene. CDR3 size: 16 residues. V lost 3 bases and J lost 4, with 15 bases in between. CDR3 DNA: TGTGCCAGCAGTTTGGTTCAGGGTGCCTCCACCGGGGAGCTGTTTTTT. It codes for CASSLVQGASTGELFF.

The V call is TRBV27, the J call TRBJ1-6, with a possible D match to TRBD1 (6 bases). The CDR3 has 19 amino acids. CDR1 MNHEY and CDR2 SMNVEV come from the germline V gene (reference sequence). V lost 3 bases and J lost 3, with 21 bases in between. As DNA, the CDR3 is TGTGCCAGCAGTTTGGTGGGGGGGCTGACCCCCGACTATAATTCACCCCTCCACTTT. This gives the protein CASSLVGGLTPDYNSPLHF.

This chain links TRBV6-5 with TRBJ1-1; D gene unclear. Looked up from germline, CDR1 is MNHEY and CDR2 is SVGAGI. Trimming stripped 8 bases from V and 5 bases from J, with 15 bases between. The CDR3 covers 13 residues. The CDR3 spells CASGPYEGTEAFF. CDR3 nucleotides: TGTGCCAGCGGGCCCTATGAAGGGACTGAAGCTTTCTTT.

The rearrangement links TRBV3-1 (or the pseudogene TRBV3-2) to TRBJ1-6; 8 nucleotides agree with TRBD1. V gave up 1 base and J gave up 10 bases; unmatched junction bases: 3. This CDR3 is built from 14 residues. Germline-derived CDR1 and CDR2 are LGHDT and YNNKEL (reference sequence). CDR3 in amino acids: CASSQVWTGSPLHF. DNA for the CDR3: TGTGCCAGCAGCCAAGTCTGGACAGGGTCACCCCTCCACTTT.

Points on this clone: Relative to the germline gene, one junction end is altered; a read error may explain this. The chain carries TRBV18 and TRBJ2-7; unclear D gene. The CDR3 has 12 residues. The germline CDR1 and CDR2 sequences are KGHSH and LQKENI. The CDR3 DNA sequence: TGTGCCAGCTCACCAGACTCCCACGAGCAGTACTTC. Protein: CASSPDSHEQYF.

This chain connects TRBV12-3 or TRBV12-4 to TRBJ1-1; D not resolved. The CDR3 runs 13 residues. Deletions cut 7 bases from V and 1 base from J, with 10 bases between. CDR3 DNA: TGTGCCAGCAAGGTAACAGAGAACACTGAAGCTTTCTTT. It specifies CASKVTENTEAFF.

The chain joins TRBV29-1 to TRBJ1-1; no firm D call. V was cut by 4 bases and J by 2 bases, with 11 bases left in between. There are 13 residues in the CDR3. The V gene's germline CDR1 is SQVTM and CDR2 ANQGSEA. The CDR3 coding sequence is TGCAGCGTTGGTGGCCGAGCTAACACTGAAGCTTTCTTT. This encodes CSVGGRANTEAFF. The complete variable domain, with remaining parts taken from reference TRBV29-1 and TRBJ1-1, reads SAVISQKPSRDICQRGTSLTIQCQVDSQVTMMFWYRQQPGQSLTLIATANQGSEATYESGFVIDKFPISRPNLTFSTLTVSNMSPEDSSIYLCSVGGRANTEAFFGQGTRLTVV.

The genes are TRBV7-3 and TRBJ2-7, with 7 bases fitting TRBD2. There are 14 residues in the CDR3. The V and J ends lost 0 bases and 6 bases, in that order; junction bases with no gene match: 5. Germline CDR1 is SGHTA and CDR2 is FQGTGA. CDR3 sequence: CASSLTGRAGEQYF. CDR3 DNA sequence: TGTGCCAGCAGCTTAACTGGGAGGGCCGGCGAGCAGTACTTC.

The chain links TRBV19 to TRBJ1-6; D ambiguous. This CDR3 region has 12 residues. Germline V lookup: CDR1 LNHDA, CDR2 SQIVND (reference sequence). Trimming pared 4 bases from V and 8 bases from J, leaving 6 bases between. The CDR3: CASSSPDSPLHF. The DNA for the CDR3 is TGTGCCAGTAGTAGCCCTGATTCACCCCTCCACTTT.

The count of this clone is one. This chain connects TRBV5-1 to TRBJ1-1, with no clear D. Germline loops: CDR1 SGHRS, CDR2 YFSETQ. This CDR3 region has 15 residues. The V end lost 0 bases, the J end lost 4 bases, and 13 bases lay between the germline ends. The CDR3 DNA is TGCGCCAGCAGCTTGGTCCCGACCCTTGTCACTGAAGCTTTCTTT. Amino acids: CASSLVPTLVTEAFF.

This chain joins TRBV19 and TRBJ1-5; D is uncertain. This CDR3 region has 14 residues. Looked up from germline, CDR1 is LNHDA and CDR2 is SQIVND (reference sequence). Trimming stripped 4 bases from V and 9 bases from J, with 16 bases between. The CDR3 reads CASSRGKGPGPQHF. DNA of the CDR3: TGTGCCAGTAGTAGAGGAAAGGGCCCCGGGCCCCAGCATTTT.

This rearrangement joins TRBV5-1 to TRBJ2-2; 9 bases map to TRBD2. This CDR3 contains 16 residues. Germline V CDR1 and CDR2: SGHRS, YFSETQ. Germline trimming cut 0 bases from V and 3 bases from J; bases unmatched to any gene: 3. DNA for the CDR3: TGCGCCAGCAGCTTGGTTTGGACTAGCGACACCGGGGAGCTGTTTTTT. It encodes CASSLVWTSDTGELFF.

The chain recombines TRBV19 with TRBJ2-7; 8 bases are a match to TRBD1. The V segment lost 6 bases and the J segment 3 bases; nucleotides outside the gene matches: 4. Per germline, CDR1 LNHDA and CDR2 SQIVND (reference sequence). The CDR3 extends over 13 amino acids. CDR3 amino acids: CASRDRAVYEQYF. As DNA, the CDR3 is TGTGCCAGTAGGGACAGGGCGGTCTACGAGCAGTACTTC.

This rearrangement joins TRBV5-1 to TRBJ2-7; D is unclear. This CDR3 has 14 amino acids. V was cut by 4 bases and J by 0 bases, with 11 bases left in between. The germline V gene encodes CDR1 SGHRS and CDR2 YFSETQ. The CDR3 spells CASSAGRSSYEQYF. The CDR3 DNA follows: TGCGCCAGCAGCGCCGGTCGGAGCTCCTACGAGCAGTACTTC.

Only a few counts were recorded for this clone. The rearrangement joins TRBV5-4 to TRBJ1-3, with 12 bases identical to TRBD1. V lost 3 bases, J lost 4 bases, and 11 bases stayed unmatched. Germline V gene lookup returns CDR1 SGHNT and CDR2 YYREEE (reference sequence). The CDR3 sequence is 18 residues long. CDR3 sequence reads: CASSSLAGTGGPGNTIYF. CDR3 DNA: TGTGCCAGCAGCTCGCTGGCGGGGACAGGGGGCCCGGGAAACACCATATATTTT.

Here the CDR3 DNA reads TGTGCCAGCAGCCCGGACATGGCGACTGAAGCTTTCTTT. It is translated as CASSPDMATEAFF. The J gene is TRBJ1-1, the V gene TRBV5-8; D possibly corresponds to TRBD1 (5 bases). CDR1 SGHTS and CDR2 YDEGEE come from the germline V gene. The CDR3 runs to 13 residues. The V end lost 4 bases, the J end lost 5 bases, and 12 bases lay between the germline ends.

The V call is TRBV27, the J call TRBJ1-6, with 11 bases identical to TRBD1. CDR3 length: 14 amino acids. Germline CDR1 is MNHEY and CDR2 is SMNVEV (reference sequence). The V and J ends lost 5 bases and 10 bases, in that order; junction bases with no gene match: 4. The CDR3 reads CASSMDRGQSPLHF. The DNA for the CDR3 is TGTGCCAGCAGTATGGACAGGGGGCAATCACCCCTCCACTTT.

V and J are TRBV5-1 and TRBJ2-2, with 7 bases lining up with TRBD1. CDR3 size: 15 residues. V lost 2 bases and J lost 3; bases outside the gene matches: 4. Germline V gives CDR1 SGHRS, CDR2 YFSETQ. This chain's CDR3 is CASSLGGPDTGELFF. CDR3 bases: TGCGCCAGCAGCTTAGGGGGCCCGGACACCGGGGAGCTGTTTTTT.

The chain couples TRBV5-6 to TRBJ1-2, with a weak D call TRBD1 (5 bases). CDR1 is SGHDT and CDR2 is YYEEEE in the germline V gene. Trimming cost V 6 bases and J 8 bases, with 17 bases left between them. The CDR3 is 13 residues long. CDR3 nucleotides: TGTGCCAGCACTCGGGGGGAAATCGGAGGCTACACCTTC. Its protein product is CASTRGEIGGYTF. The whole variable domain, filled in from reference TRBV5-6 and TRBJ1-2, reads DAGVTQSPTHLIKTRGQQVTLRCSPKSGHDTVSWYQQALGQGPQFIFQYYEEEERQRGNFPDRFSGHQFPNYSSELNVNALLLGDSALYLCASTRGEIGGYTFGSGTRLTVV.

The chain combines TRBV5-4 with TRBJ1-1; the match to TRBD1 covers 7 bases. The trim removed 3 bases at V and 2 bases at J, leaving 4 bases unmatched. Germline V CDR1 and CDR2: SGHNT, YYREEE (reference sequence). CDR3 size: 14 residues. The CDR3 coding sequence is TGTGCCAGCAGCTGGAGACAGGGAAACACTGAAGCTTTCTTT. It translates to CASSWRQGNTEAFF.

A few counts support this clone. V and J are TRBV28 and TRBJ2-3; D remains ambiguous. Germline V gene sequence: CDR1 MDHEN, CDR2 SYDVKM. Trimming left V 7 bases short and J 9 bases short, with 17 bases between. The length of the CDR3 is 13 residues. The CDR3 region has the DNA TGTGCCAGCATGAGGCCCCCCCCCGAGACGCAGTATTTT. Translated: CASMRPPPETQYF.

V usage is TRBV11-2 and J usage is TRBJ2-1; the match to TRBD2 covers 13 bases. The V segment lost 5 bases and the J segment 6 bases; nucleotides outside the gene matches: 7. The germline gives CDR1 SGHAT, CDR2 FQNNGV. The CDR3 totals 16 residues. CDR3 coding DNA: TGTGCCAGCAGCCCCCGCGGGACTAGCGGGGCCAATGAGCAGTTCTTC. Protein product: CASSPRGTSGANEQFF.